This T cell receptor (beta chain) is drawn from a study of T cells in Graves' hyperthyroidism and ophthalmopathy. This clonotype has a count of ten or more. The CDR3 consists of 15 residues. The V and J ends lost 5 bases and 4 bases, in that order; junction bases with no gene match: 7. Per germline, CDR1 LGHNT and CDR2 FRNRAP. Every diagnosis used clinical symptoms, serum thyroxine and TRAb, thyroid ultrasound and orbital computed tomography. The authors obtained PBMCs from around 11 ml of fresh peripheral blood. Using RNA transcripts as the source, TCR beta CDR3 regions were amplified. In the first-round RT-PCR of the TCR CDR3, the HTBI primer set was used. TCRdb called the multiplex PCR reads again in MiXCR, with one record for every CDR3 protein. The sample lists under 400,000 distinct CDR3 sequences; more than 11% were seen once.

Sequences were obtained from blood. The chain is built from TRBV12-5 and TRBJ2-1; TRBD1 matches 8 bases. This sequence was found in a woman aged 60-75 years with Graves' hyperthyroidism. CDR3 residues: CASGPPWTGYNEQFF. The CDR3 DNA is TGTGCTAGTGGTCCCCCATGGACAGGGTACAATGAGCAGTTCTTC.